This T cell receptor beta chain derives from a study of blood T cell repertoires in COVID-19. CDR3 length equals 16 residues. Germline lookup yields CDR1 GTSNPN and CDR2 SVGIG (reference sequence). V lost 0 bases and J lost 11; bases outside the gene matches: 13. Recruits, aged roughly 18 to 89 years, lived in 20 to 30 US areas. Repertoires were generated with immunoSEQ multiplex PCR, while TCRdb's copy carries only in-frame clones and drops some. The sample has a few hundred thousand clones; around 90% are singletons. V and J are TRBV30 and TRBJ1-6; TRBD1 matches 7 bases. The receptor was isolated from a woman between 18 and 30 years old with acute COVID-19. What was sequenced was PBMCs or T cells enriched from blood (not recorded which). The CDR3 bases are TGTGCCTGGAGTGTACCTATGGAAGGGGGCCAAGCACCCCTCCACTTT. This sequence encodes CAWSVPMEGGQAPLHF.